This is a list of T cell receptor beta chains from one sample in a study of cytomegalovirus exposure and HLA in healthy donors. Only in-frame clones appear in the TCRdb table, and some are missing; sequencing was by immunoSEQ multiplex PCR. The sample lists 150,000 to 200,000 clones; around three quarters were seen once. The sample consisted of PBMCs. All receptors derive from a woman aged 30 to 39 in good health and CMV-seropositive. Both conserved end residues are part of each CDR3. A D gene is named only where the DNA matches it firmly. Part of the rows lack a size; the others show once, few, many or a class for expanded clones.

v_gene: TRBV4-2
abundance: -
j_gene: TRBJ1-5
d_gene: TRBD1
CDR3nt: TGTGCCAAACCGGACAGGGGAAATAGCAATCAGCCCCAGCATTTT
CDR3aa: CAKPDRGNSNQPQHF

v_gene: TRBV6-7
abundance: -
j_gene: TRBJ2-1
d_gene: -
CDR3nt: TGTGCCAGCAGTCCACGCCGGCGGATTCAGCACAATGAGCAGTTCTTC
CDR3aa: CASSPRRRIQHNEQFF

v_gene: TRBV4-3
abundance: few
j_gene: TRBJ1-1
d_gene: -
CDR3nt: TGCGCCAGCAGCCAAGATCGAGGGGGTTACACTGAAGCTTTCTTT
CDR3aa: CASSQDRGGYTEAFF

v_gene: TRBV18
abundance: -
j_gene: TRBJ1-1
d_gene: TRBD1
CDR3nt: TGTGCCAGCTCACCACCAAACAGGGGGCTGGCAGGCACTGAAGCTTTCTTT
CDR3aa: CASSPPNRGLAGTEAFF

v_gene: TRBV27
abundance: -
j_gene: TRBJ1-6
d_gene: -
CDR3nt: TGTGCCAGCAGTTTAGGACTCCCCCATTGGTCCCTCCACTTT
CDR3aa: CASSLGLPHWSLHF

v_gene: TRBV5-1
abundance: -
j_gene: TRBJ2-7
d_gene: -
CDR3nt: TGCGCCAGCAGACGTCAGGGGACAACCTACGAGCAGTACTTC
CDR3aa: CASRRQGTTYEQYF

v_gene: TRBV5-1
abundance: -
j_gene: TRBJ1-1
d_gene: -
CDR3nt: TGCGCCAGCAGGGTCGGGACAAACCGAATCTTGAACACTGAAGCTTTCTTT
CDR3aa: CASRVGTNRILNTEAFF

v_gene: TRBV25-1
abundance: -
j_gene: TRBJ2-7
d_gene: -
CDR3nt: TGTGCCAGCACCCCCCTCGAGGGGGGGCTCAGCTCCTACGAGCAGTACTTC
CDR3aa: CASTPLEGGLSSYEQYF

v_gene: TRBV6-5
abundance: few
j_gene: TRBJ1-2
d_gene: -
CDR3nt: TGTGCCAGCAGTACGCGTTTTAGGGGTAGCTATGGCTACACCTTC
CDR3aa: CASSTRFRGSYGYTF

v_gene: TRBV7-9
abundance: -
j_gene: TRBJ2-3
d_gene: TRBD1
CDR3nt: TGTGCCAGCAGCGTAGGACAGGGCACAGATACGCAGTATTTT
CDR3aa: CASSVGQGTDTQYF

v_gene: TRBV10-1
abundance: -
j_gene: TRBJ1-2
d_gene: -
CDR3nt: TGCGCCAGCAGTGTCAGGGGAGGGAATGGCTACACCTTC
CDR3aa: CASSVRGGNGYTF

v_gene: TRBV6-6
abundance: -
j_gene: TRBJ2-4
d_gene: -
CDR3nt: TGTGCCAGCGGGGGGGCCAAGTATAACATTCAGTACTTC
CDR3aa: CASGGAKYNIQYF

v_gene: TRBV5-1
abundance: -
j_gene: TRBJ2-7
d_gene: TRBD1
CDR3nt: TGCGCCAGCAGCTTGGGAGGGACAGCCTACGAGCAGTACTTC
CDR3aa: CASSLGGTAYEQYF

v_gene: TRBV11-2
abundance: -
j_gene: TRBJ1-3
d_gene: TRBD1
CDR3nt: TGTGCCAGCAGCATACGGGGACAGGGTTACACCATATATTTT
CDR3aa: CASSIRGQGYTIYF

v_gene: TRBV11-2
abundance: -
j_gene: TRBJ2-1
d_gene: TRBD1
CDR3nt: TGTGCCAGCGCCCTCTTGGGGGACAGGGTATTCAATGAGCAGTTCTTC
CDR3aa: CASALLGDRVFNEQFF

v_gene: TRBV7-6
abundance: -
j_gene: TRBJ1-1
d_gene: TRBD1
CDR3nt: TGTGCCAGCAGCCTAGCCGGGGCAGGGGGAAAAACTGAAGCTTTCTTT
CDR3aa: CASSLAGAGGKTEAFF

v_gene: TRBV6-6
abundance: -
j_gene: TRBJ1-5
d_gene: TRBD1
CDR3nt: TGTGCCAGCAGATTGCCGACAGGGGCTCAGCCCCAGCATTTT
CDR3aa: CASRLPTGAQPQHF

v_gene: TRBV1
abundance: once
j_gene: TRBJ2-1
d_gene: -
CDR3nt: TGCACCAGCAGCAGACGGACTAGCGGGAGAAGGGATGAGCAGTTCTTC
CDR3aa: CTSSRRTSGRRDEQFF

v_gene: TRBV29-1
abundance: -
j_gene: TRBJ2-6
d_gene: -
CDR3nt: TGCAGCGCCTCCCGGGACACCGACTCTGGGGCCAACGTCCTGACTTTC
CDR3aa: CSASRDTDSGANVLTF

v_gene: TRBV29-1
abundance: -
j_gene: TRBJ2-3
d_gene: -
CDR3nt: TGCAGCGTTTGGCAGGGCTCAGATACGCAGTATTTT
CDR3aa: CSVWQGSDTQYF

v_gene: TRBV7-8
abundance: -
j_gene: TRBJ2-1
d_gene: TRBD2
CDR3nt: TGTGCCAGCAGCTCACTCGGGGGGGTGGACAATGAGCAGTTCTTC
CDR3aa: CASSSLGGVDNEQFF

v_gene: TRBV5-8
abundance: -
j_gene: TRBJ2-3
d_gene: -
CDR3nt: TGTGCCAGCAGCTTGTTTAGCGGAGGGGACACAGATACGCAGTATTTT
CDR3aa: CASSLFSGGDTDTQYF

v_gene: TRBV5-1
abundance: -
j_gene: TRBJ2-1
d_gene: -
CDR3nt: TGCGCCAGCAAGCAGAGTGACAGTTACAATGAGCAGTTCTTC
CDR3aa: CASKQSDSYNEQFF

v_gene: TRBV27
abundance: -
j_gene: TRBJ2-5
d_gene: TRBD1
CDR3nt: TGTGCCAGCAGCCGAGGACAGGGAGAGACCCAGTACTTC
CDR3aa: CASSRGQGETQYF

v_gene: TRBV6-5
abundance: -
j_gene: TRBJ2-7
d_gene: -
CDR3nt: TGTGCCAGTATTCCTTCTGGTTGGGCTCTCTACGAGCAGTACTTC
CDR3aa: CASIPSGWALYEQYF

v_gene: TRBV4-1
abundance: -
j_gene: TRBJ1-5
d_gene: -
CDR3nt: TGCGCCAGCAGCCTCATTAATGACAGTCCGAGCCAGCCCCAGCATTTT
CDR3aa: CASSLINDSPSQPQHF

v_gene: TRBV30
abundance: -
j_gene: TRBJ1-1
d_gene: TRBD1
CDR3nt: TGTGCCTGGAGTGGACAGGGTACCCACACTGAAGCTTTCTTT
CDR3aa: CAWSGQGTHTEAFF

v_gene: TRBV7-2
abundance: once
j_gene: TRBJ2-7
d_gene: TRBD2
CDR3nt: TGTGCCAGCAGCCCGGGACTAGCGATTGCCGGCTACGAGCAGTACTTC
CDR3aa: CASSPGLAIAGYEQYF

v_gene: TRBV27
abundance: -
j_gene: TRBJ2-3
d_gene: TRBD2
CDR3nt: TGTGCCAGCAGTCGGGCCTACGGGGGGGGTTTAGATACGCAGTATTTT
CDR3aa: CASSRAYGGGLDTQYF

v_gene: TRBV11-3
abundance: -
j_gene: TRBJ2-1
d_gene: -
CDR3nt: TGTGCCAGCAGCTTGGGTCCTAGCCGAGAGCAGTTCTTC
CDR3aa: CASSLGPSREQFF

v_gene: TRBV19
abundance: -
j_gene: TRBJ2-1
d_gene: TRBD1
CDR3nt: TGTGCCAGTAGTATAGCAGGGGGCTCCTACAATGAGCAGTTCTTC
CDR3aa: CASSIAGGSYNEQFF

v_gene: TRBV28
abundance: once
j_gene: TRBJ2-1
d_gene: TRBD2
CDR3nt: TGTGCCAGCATCCTGACTAGCGGATACAATGAGCAGTTCTTC
CDR3aa: CASILTSGYNEQFF

v_gene: TRBV4-3
abundance: -
j_gene: TRBJ2-1
d_gene: TRBD2
CDR3nt: TGCGCCAGCAGCCATTCCCCGGGGGAGGGTGAGCAGTTCTTC
CDR3aa: CASSHSPGEGEQFF

v_gene: TRBV27
abundance: -
j_gene: TRBJ1-4
d_gene: -
CDR3nt: TGTGCCAGCTCCTCGGTACGGGGGACTGCAACTAATGAAAAACTGTTTTTT
CDR3aa: CASSSVRGTATNEKLFF

v_gene: TRBV2
abundance: -
j_gene: TRBJ1-3
d_gene: TRBD1
CDR3nt: TGTGCCAGCAGTGTCCAAGGGACAGGGTACGGAAACACCATATATTTT
CDR3aa: CASSVQGTGYGNTIYF